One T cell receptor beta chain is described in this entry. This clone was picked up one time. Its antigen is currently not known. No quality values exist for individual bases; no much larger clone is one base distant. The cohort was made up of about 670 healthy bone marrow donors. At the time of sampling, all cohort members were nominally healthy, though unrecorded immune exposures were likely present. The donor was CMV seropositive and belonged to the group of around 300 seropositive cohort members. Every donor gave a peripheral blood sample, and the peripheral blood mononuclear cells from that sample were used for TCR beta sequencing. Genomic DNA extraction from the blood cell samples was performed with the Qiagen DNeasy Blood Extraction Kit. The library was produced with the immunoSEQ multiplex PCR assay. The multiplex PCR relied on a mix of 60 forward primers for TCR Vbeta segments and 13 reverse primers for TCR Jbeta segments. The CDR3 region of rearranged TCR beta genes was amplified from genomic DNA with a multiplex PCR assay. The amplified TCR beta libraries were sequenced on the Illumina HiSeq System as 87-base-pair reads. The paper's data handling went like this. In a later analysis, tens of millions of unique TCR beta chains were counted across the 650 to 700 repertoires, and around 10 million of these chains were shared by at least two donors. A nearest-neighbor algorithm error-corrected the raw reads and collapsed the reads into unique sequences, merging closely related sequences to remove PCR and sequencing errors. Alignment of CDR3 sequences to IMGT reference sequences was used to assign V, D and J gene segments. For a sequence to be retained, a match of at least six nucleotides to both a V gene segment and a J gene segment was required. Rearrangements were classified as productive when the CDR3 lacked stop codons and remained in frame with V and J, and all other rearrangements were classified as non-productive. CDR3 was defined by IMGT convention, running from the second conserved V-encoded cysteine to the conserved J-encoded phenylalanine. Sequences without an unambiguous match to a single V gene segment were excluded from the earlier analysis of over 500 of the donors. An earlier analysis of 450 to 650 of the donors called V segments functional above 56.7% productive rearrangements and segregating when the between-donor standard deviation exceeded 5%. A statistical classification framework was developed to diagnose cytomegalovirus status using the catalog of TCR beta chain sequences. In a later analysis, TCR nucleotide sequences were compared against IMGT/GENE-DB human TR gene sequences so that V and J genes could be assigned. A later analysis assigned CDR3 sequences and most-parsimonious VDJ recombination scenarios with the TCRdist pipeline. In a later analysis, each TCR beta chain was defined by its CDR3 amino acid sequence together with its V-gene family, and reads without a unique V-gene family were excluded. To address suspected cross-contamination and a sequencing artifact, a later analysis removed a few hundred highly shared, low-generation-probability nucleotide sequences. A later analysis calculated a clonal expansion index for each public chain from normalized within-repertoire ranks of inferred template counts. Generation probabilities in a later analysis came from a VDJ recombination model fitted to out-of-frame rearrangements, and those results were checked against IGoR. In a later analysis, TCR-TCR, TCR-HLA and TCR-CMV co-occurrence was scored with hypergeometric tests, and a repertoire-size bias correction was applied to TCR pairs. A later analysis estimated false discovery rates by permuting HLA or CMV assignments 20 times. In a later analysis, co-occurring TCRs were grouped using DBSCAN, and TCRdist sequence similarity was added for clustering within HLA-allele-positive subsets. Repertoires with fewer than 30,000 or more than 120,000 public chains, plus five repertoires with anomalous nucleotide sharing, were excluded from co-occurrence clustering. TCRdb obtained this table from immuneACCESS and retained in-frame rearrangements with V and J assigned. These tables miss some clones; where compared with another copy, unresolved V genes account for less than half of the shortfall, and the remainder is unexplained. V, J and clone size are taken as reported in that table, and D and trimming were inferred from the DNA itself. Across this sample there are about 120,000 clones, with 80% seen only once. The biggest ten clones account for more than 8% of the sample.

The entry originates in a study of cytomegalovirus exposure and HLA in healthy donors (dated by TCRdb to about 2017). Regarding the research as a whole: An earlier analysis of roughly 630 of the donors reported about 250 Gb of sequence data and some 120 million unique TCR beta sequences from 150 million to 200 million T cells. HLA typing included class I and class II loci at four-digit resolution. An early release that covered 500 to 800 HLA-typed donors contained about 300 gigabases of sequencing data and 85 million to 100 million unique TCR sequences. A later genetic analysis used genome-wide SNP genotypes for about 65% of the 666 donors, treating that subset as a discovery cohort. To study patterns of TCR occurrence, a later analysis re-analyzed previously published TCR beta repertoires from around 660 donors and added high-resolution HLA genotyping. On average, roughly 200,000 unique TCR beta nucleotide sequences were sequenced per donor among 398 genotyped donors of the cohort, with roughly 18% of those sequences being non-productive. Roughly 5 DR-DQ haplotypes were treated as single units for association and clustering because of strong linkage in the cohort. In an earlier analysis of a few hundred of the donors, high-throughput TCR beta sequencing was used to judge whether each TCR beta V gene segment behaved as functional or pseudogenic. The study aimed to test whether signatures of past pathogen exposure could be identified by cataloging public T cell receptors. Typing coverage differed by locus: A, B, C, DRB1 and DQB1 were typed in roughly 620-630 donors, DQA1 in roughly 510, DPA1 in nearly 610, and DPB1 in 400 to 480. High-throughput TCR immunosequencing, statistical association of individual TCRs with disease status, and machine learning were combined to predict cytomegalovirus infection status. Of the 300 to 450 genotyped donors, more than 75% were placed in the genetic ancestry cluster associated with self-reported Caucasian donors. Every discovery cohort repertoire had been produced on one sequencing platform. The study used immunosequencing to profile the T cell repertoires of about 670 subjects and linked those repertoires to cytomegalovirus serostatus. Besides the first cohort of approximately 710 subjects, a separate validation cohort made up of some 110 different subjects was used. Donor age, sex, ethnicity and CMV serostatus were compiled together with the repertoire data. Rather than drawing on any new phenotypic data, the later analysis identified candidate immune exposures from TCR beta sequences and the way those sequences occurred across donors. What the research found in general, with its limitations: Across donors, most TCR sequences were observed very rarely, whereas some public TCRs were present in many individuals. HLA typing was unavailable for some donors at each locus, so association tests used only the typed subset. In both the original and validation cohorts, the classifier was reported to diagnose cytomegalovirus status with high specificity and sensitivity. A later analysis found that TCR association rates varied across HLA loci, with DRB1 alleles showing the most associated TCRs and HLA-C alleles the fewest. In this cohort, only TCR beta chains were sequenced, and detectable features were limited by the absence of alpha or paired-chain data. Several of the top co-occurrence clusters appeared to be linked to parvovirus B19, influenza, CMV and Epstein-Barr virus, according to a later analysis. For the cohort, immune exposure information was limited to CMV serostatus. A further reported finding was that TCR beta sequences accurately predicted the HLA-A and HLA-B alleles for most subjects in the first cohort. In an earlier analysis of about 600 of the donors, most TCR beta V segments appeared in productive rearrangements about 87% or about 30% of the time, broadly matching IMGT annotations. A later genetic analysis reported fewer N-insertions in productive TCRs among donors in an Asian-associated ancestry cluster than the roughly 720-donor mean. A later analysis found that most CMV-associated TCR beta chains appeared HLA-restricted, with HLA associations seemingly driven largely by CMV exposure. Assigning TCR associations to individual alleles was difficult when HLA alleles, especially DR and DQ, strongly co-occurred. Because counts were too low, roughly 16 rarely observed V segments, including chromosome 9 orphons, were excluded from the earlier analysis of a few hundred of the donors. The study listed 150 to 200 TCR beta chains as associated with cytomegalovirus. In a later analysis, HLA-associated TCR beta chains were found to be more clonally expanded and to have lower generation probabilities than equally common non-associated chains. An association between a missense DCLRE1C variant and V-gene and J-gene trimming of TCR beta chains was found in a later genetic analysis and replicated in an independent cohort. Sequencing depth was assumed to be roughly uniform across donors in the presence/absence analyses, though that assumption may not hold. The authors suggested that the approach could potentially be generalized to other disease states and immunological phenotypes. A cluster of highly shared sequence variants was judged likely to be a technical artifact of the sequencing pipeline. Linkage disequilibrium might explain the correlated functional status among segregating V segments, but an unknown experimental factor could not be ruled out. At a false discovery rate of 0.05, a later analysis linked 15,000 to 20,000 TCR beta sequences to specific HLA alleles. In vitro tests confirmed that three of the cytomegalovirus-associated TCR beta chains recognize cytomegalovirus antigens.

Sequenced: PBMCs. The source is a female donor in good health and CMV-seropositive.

The CDR3: CASSLLQGNSPLHF. The DNA sequence is given as TGTGCCAGCAGCTTATTACAGGGGAACTCACCCCTCCACTTT. The V gene is TRBV7-8 and the J gene is TRBJ1-6; TRBD1 aligns with 7 central bases. Unmatched junction bases come to 5, with V trimmed by 2 bases and J by 10 bases. The CDR3 spans 14 residues, from the cysteine through the phenylalanine. Kept here is only the CDR3 DNA, which spans 42 bases and is read in frame from base 1. CDR1 and CDR2 are read off the germline V gene as SGHVS and FQNEAQ.